This TCR beta chain is drawn from a study of blood T cell repertoires in COVID-19. About the study: Sample material is recorded as cDNA or gDNA derived from T cells, B-cell-depleted T cells, or PBMCs.

CDR1 and CDR2 from the germline V gene are SGHNT and YYREEE (reference sequence). V lost 0 bases to trimming and J lost 9 bases, with 9 bases between them. This CDR3 has 13 amino acids. As originally analysed: Estimates of nucleated cell counts were drawn from the amplification of reference gene primers. The data were produced by immunoSEQ multiplex PCR, yet TCRdb's version contains in-frame clones alone and is incomplete. The V and J calls and the clone size are those of that table, but D and trimming were determined from the DNA. This sample has about 430,000 clones, with about 88% found just once.

This sequence joins TRBV5-4 and TRBJ2-2, with D perhaps TRBD1 (5 bases). Source material: PBMCs or T cells enriched from blood (not recorded which). The receptor's source is a woman aged 18-29 years who had been exposed to COVID-19. In DNA form, the CDR3 reads TGTGCCAGCAGCTTGGAGGGGAACCGGGAGCTGTTTTTT. Translation gives CASSLEGNRELFF.